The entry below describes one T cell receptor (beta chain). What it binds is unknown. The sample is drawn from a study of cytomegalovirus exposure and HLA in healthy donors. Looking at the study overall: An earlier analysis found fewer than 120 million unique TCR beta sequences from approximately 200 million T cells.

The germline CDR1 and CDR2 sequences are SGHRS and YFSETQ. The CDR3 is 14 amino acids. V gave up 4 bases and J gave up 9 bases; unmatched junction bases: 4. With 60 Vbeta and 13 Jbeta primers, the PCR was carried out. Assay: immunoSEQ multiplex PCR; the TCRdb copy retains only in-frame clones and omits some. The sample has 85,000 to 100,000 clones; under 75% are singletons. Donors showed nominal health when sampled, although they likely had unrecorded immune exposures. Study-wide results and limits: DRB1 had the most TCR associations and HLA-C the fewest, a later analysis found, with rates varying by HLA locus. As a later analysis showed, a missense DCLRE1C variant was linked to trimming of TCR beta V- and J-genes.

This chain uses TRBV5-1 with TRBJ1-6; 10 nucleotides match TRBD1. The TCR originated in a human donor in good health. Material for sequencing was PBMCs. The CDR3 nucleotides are TGCGCCAGCAGCAGGGACAGGGGAAGTTCACCCCTCCACTTT. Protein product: CASSRDRGSSPLHF.